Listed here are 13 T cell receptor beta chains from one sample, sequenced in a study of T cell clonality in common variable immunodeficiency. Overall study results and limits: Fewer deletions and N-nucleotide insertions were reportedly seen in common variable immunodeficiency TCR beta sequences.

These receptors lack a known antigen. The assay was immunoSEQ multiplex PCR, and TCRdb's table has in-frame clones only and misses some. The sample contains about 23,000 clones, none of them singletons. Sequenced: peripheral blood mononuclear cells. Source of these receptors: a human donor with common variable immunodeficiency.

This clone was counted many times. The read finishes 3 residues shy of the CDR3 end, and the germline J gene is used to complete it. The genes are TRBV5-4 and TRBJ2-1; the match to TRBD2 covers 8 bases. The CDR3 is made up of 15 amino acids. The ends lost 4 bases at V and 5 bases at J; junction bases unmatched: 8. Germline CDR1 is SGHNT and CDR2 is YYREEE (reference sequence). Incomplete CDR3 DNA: TGTGCCAGCAGCCCCCAGGGAGCGGGGGACAATGAG. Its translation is CASSPQGAGDNE. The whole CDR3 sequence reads CASSPQGAGDNEQFF.

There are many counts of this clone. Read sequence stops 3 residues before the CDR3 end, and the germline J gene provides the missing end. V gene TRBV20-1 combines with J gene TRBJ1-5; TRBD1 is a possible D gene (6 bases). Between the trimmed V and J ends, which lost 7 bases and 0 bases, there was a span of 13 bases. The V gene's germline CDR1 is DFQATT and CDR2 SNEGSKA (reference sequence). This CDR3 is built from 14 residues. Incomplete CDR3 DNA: TGCAGTGTCGGACAGCCGTATAGCAATCAGCCC. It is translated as CSVGQPYSNQP. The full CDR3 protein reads CSVGQPYSNQPQHF.

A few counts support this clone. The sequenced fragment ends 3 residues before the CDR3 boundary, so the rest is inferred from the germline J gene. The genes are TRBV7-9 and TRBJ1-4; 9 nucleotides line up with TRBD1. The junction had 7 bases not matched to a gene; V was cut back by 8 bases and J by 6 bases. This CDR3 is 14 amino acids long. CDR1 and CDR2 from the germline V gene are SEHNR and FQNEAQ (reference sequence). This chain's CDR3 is CASRTGTGHEKLFF. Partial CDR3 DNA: TGTGCCAGCCGTACCGGGACAGGGCATGAAAAA. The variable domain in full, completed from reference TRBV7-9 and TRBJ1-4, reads DTGVSQNPRHKITKRGQNVTFRCDPISEHNRLYWYRQTLGQGPEFLTYFQNEAQLEKSRLLSDRFSAERPKGSFSTLEIQRTEQGDSAMYLCASRTGTGHEKLFFGSGTQLSVL.

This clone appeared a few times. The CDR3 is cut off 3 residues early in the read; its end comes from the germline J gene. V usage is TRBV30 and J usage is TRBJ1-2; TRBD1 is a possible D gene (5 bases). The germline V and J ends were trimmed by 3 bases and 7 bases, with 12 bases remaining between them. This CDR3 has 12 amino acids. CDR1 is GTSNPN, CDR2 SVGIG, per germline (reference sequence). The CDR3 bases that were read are TGTGCCTGGAGACCAGGGTTTGGTGGC. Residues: CAWRPGFGG. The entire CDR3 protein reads CAWRPGFGGYTF.

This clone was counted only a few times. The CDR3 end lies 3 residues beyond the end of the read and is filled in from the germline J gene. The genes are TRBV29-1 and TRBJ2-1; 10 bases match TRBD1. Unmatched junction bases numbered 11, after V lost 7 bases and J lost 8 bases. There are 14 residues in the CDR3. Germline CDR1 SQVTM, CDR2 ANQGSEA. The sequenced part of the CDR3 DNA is TGCAGCGCCGCCGGGACAGGGGTAAACGATGAG. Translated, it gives CSAAGTGVNDE. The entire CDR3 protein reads CSAAGTGVNDEQFF.

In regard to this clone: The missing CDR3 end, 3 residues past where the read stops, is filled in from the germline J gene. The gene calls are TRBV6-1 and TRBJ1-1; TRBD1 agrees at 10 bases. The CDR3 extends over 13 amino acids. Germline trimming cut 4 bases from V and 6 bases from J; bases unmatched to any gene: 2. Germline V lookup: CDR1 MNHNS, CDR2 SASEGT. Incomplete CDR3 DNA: TGTGCCAGCAGTGTCGGGACAGGGGCTGAA. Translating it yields CASSVGTGAE. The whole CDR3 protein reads CASSVGTGAEAFF.

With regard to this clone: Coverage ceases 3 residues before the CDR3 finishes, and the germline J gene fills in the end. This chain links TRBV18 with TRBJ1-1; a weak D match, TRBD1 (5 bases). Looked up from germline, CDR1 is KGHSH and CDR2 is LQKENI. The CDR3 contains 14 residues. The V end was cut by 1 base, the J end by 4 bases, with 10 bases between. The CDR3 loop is CASSPQGRGTEAFF. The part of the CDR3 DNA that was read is TGTGCCAGCTCACCACAGGGGCGAGGCACTGAA.

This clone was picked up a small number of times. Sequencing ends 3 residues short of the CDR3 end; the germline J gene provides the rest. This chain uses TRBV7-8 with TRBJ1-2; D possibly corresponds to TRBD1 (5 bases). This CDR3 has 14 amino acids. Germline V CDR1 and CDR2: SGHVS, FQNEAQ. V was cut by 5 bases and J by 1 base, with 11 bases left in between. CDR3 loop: CASSLREVNYGYTF. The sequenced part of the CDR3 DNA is TGTGCCAGCAGCCTCAGGGAAGTTAACTATGGC.

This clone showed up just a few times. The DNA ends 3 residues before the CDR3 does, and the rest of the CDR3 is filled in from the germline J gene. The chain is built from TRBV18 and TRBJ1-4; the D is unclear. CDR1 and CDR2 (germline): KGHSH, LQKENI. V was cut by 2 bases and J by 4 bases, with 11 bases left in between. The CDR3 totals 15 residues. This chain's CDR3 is CASSPRAGVNEKLFF. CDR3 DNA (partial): TGTGCCAGCTCACCAAGGGCCGGGGTTAATGAAAAA.

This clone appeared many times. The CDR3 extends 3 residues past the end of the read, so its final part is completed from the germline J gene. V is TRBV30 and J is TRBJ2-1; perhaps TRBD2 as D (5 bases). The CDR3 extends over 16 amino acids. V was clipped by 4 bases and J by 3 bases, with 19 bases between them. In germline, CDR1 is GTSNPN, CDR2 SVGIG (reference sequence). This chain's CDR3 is CAWNIQRPRIYNEQFF. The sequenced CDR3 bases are TGTGCCTGGAATATTCAGCGGCCCAGGATCTACAATGAG.

CDR3 bases read: TGTGCCAGTTTAGTGAACACTGAA. Amino acids: CASLVNTE. The complete CDR3 protein is CASLVNTEAFF. The V gene is TRBV19, the J gene TRBJ1-1; unclear D gene. The read terminates 3 residues before the CDR3 end, so the remaining end is supplied by the germline J gene. Trimming pared 8 bases from V and 0 bases from J, leaving 4 bases between. CDR1 and CDR2 from the germline V gene are LNHDA and SQIVND (reference sequence). The length of the CDR3 is 11 residues.

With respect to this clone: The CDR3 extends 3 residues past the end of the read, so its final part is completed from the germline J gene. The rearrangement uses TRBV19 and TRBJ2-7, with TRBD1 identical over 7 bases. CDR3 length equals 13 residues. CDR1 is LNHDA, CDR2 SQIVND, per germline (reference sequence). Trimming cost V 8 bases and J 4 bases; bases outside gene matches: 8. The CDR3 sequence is CASSGTVEYEQYF. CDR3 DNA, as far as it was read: TGTGCCAGTTCCGGGACAGTAGAGTACGAG.

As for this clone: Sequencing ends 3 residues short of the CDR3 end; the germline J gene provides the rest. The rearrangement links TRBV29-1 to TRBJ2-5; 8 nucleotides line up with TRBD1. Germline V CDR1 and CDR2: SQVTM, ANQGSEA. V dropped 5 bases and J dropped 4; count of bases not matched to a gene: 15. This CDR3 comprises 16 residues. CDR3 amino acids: CSVLDPTRGHGETQYF. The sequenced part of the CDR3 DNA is TGCAGCGTTCTGGACCCCACCAGGGGGCACGGAGAGACC.